This T cell receptor beta chain is drawn from a study of immune cell composition in non-small cell lung cancer. Study conclusions and caveats: Around four fifths of squamous and under 35% of adenocarcinoma cases had tumour-associated clones >0.5%. Shared sequences between tumour-reactive and dominant in vivo clones were not proven.

The method was immunoSEQ multiplex PCR; TCRdb's version includes in-frame clones alone and lacks a portion of them. This sample has roughly 3,100 clones; roughly 82% occur once, and the top ten carry around 8.7%. Germline V gene data show CDR1 as MGHRA and CDR2 as YSYEKL. V was cut by 1 base and J by 2 bases, with 18 bases left in between. The CDR3 runs to 19 residues. This clone appeared a single time. Its target is not known. The sequence was collected from a human donor with non-small cell lung cancer. The specimen sequenced was lung tumor tissue. The chain links TRBV4-1 to TRBJ2-6; maybe TRBD2 (7 bases). The CDR3 spells CASSQGGGRISTGANVLTF. CDR3 in DNA: TGCGCCAGCAGCCAAGGGGGGGGCCGTATCTCGACTGGGGCCAACGTCCTGACTTTC.